One T cell receptor (beta chain) is described in this entry. Its antigen is undetermined. Each ophthalmopathy patient scored at least 3 on the Clinical Activity Score and at least 4 on NOSPECS grade, with duration under 3 months. The sample originates from a study of T cells in Graves' hyperthyroidism and ophthalmopathy. The wider study: At initial diagnosis, before any treatment had begun, peripheral blood was obtained.

Points from the study as a whole: Most thyroid clonotypes expanded above 0.001 were also detected in blood.

Researchers took RNA transcripts and amplified the TCR beta CDR3 regions from them. A first-round RT-PCR of the TCR CDR3 used the HTBI primer set. TCRdb analysed the multiplex PCR reads with MiXCR anew, one entry per CDR3 protein. The sample consists of approximately 380,000 distinct CDR3 sequences, about 18% of them appearing once. Sequencing was carried out using blood. The sequence came from a man between 18 and 35 years old with Graves' ophthalmopathy.

The CDR3 region is CASSFRRGNPTYGYTF. The CDR3 DNA reads TGTGCCAGCAGTTTCCGCCGGGGCAATCCAACCTATGGCTACACCTTC. The gene calls are TRBV12-3 or TRBV12-4 and TRBJ1-2; D perhaps matches TRBD1 (5 bases). Trimming removed 3 bases from V and 4 bases from J, with 18 bases in between. This CDR3 is 16 amino acids long.